Below, 26 T cell receptor beta chains from the same sample are listed, as sequenced in a study of cytomegalovirus exposure and HLA in healthy donors. Libraries were prepared by immunoSEQ multiplex PCR; TCRdb keeps only in-frame clonotypes and omits some of them. In the table there are 150,000 to 200,000 clones, 80% to 85% of which are singletons. The sequencing sample was made of PBMCs. Receptor source: a woman younger than 35 in good health and CMV-seropositive.

Only one count was recorded for this clone. The V and J genes are TRBV2 and TRBJ1-1; tentatively, D is TRBD1 (5 bases). This CDR3 is built from 13 residues. Germline V CDR1 and CDR2: SNHLY, FYNNEI. V was pared by 9 bases and J by 6 bases, with 17 bases between. The CDR3 bases are TGTGCCAGTGGGAAAGGGGTGTTCGCTGAAGCTTTCTTT. This gives the protein CASGKGVFAEAFF. Together with reference TRBV2 and TRBJ1-1, the CDR3 gives the full variable domain: EPEVTQTPSHQVTQMGQEVILRCVPISNHLYFYWYRQILGQKVEFLVSFYNNEISEKSEIFDDQFSVERPDGSNFTLKIRSTKLEDSAMYFCASGKGVFAEAFFGQGTRLTVV.

V usage is TRBV4-2 and J usage is TRBJ2-1; 11 bases fit TRBD1. CDR3 length: 16 amino acids. CDR1 and CDR2 from the germline V gene are LGHNA and YNFKEQ. V dropped 4 bases and J dropped 0; count of bases not matched to a gene: 2. CDR3 protein: CASSPGTGGSYNEQFF. The DNA of the CDR3 is TGTGCCAGCAGCCCGGGGACAGGGGGCTCCTACAATGAGCAGTTCTTC.

V gene TRBV6-5 combines with J gene TRBJ1-1; possibly TRBD1 for D (6 bases). The CDR3 contains 15 residues. V shed 4 bases and J shed 7 bases, with 19 bases lying between them. Germline assignment: CDR1 MNHEY and CDR2 SVGAGI. Here the CDR3 DNA reads TGTGCCAGCAGTTCTTACAAAACAGGGTTGGGTGAAGCTTTCTTT. Translation: CASSSYKTGLGEAFF.

This clone appeared once. J is TRBJ2-4 and V is TRBV6-1, with 8 bases fitting TRBD2. There are 18 residues in the CDR3. With 3 bases clipped from V and 0 bases from J, the junction kept 10 bases outside the gene matches. The V gene's germline CDR1 is MNHNS and CDR2 SASEGT. CDR3 DNA sequence: TGTGCCAGCAGTGAGAGCCGGGGGGGGATAGTAGCCAAAAACATTCAGTACTTC. It translates to CASSESRGGIVAKNIQYF.

The CDR3 is CASSLIGDRTDTQYF. CDR3 DNA: TGTGCCAGCAGCTTGATAGGGGATAGGACAGATACGCAGTATTTT. The V gene is TRBV7-2, the J gene TRBJ2-3, with D perhaps TRBD1 (5 bases). Germline values: CDR1 SGHTA, CDR2 FQGNSA. V shed 3 bases and J shed 3 bases, with 13 bases lying between them. CDR3 length: 15 residues.

J is TRBJ1-1 and V is TRBV2; D possibly corresponds to TRBD1 (5 bases). Germline-derived CDR1 and CDR2 are SNHLY and FYNNEI. Trimming removed 4 bases from V and 4 bases from J, with 13 bases in between. The CDR3 sequence is 14 residues long. The CDR3 reads CASSVEGQGTEAFF. Here the CDR3 DNA reads TGTGCCAGCAGTGTGGAGGGGCAGGGCACTGAAGCTTTCTTT.

The chain carries TRBV27 and TRBJ2-7; D is undetermined. In germline, CDR1 is MNHEY, CDR2 SMNVEV (reference sequence). V gave up 6 bases and J gave up 3 bases, with 12 bases separating them. CDR3 size: 13 residues. The CDR3 coding sequence is TGTGCCAGCAGAAGAGATCCCGACTACGAGCAGTACTTC. It specifies CASRRDPDYEQYF.

The V gene is TRBV7-9, the J gene TRBJ2-7; a weak D match, TRBD1 (6 bases). V was trimmed by 6 bases and J by 5 bases, leaving 17 bases between them. CDR1 SEHNR and CDR2 FQNEAQ come from the germline V gene (reference sequence). The CDR3 totals 14 residues. CDR3 nucleotide sequence: TGTGCCAGCAGTCAAAGTACAGGGAGAAACGAGCAGTACTTC. Protein: CASSQSTGRNEQYF.

This chain joins TRBV5-1 and TRBJ2-3, with D tentatively TRBD1 (6 bases). Germline V gene lookup returns CDR1 SGHRS and CDR2 YFSETQ. This CDR3 contains 14 residues. V lost 4 bases and J lost 2, with 11 bases in between. The CDR3 DNA is TGCGCCAGCAGCCTTCGGGACAACACAGATACGCAGTATTTT. This codes for CASSLRDNTDTQYF.

The chain links TRBV6-5 to TRBJ2-1; 9 nucleotides agree with TRBD1. V gave up 2 bases and J gave up 8 bases; unmatched junction bases: 7. Per germline, CDR1 MNHEY and CDR2 SVGAGI. There are 15 residues in the CDR3. The CDR3 nucleotides are TGTGCCAGCAGTTACGACGGACAGGGGTTCGATGAGCAGTTCTTC. Translation: CASSYDGQGFDEQFF.

The chain employs TRBV19 and TRBJ1-2, with D possibly TRBD1 on 6 matching bases. The CDR3 sequence is 18 residues long. The V end was cut by 6 bases, the J end by 6 bases, with 29 bases between. CDR1 and CDR2 from the germline V gene are LNHDA and SQIVND (reference sequence). The CDR3 here is CASRIKIPRQDRLHGYTF. The CDR3 bases are TGTGCCAGTAGGATCAAAATACCCAGACAGGACCGTCTACATGGCTACACCTTC.

This sequence joins TRBV27 and TRBJ2-1; possibly TRBD1 for D (5 bases). This CDR3 has 14 amino acids. CDR1 is MNHEY, CDR2 SMNVEV, per germline (reference sequence). V was trimmed by 1 base and J by 3 bases, leaving 7 bases between them. The CDR3 sequence: CASSLWGGYNEQFF. CDR3 coding DNA: TGTGCCAGCAGTTTATGGGGCGGCTACAATGAGCAGTTCTTC.

This clone was seen a single time. J is TRBJ1-1 and V is TRBV15; TRBD1 matches at 7 bases. Germline-derived CDR1 and CDR2 are LNHNV and YYDKDF (reference sequence). This CDR3 has 15 amino acids. The V gene end was trimmed by 3 bases and the J gene end by 1 base; junction bases not matched to a gene: 5. CDR3 amino acids: CATSSMTGRNTEAFF. The CDR3, as DNA: TGTGCCACCAGCAGTATGACAGGGCGGAACACTGAAGCTTTCTTT. Complete variable domain (other parts from reference TRBV15 and TRBJ1-1): DAMVIQNPRYQVTQFGKPVTLSCSQTLNHNVMYWYQQKSSQAPKLLFHYYDKDFNNEADTPDNFQSRRPNTSFCFLDIRSPGLGDTAMYLCATSSMTGRNTEAFFGQGTRLTVV.

The rearrangement links TRBV6-5 to TRBJ2-5; possible D gene TRBD2, 6 bases. This CDR3 spans 13 amino acids. The germline V and J ends were trimmed by 5 bases and 5 bases, with 12 bases remaining between them. Germline values: CDR1 MNHEY, CDR2 SVGAGI. CDR3 DNA sequence: TGTGCCAGCAGTCAGGGAGGCGCGGAGACCCAGTACTTC. Translated, it gives CASSQGGAETQYF.

The chain combines TRBV19 with TRBJ1-5, with D unresolved. Germline V lookup: CDR1 LNHDA, CDR2 SQIVND (reference sequence). CDR3 length: 15 amino acids. Between the trimmed V and J ends, which lost 0 bases and 4 bases, there was a span of 10 bases. CDR3 coding DNA: TGTGCCAGTAGTATAGATCTGACTTCGAATCAGCCCCAGCATTTT. It codes for CASSIDLTSNQPQHF.

The chain uses TRBV11-3 and TRBJ2-7; 9 bases match TRBD2. Per the germline V gene, CDR1 is SGHNT and CDR2 is YENEEA. The CDR3 contains 15 residues. V lost 3 bases to trimming and J lost 0 bases; unmatched junction nucleotides: 3. CDR3 sequence: CASSLSGGPSYEQYF. The CDR3 coding sequence is TGTGCCAGCAGCTTGAGCGGGGGGCCCTCCTACGAGCAGTACTTC.

V usage is TRBV7-3 and J usage is TRBJ1-1, with 8 bases that match TRBD1. This CDR3 region has 16 residues. V lost 1 base, J lost 1 base, and 5 bases stayed unmatched. From germline, CDR1 is SGHTA and CDR2 FQGTGA. CDR3 DNA sequence: TGTGCCAGCAGCTTAAGGAGGACAGGGAAGAACACTGAAGCTTTCTTT. Its protein product is CASSLRRTGKNTEAFF.

The genes are TRBV10-2 and TRBJ2-5, with a tentative D call TRBD2 (6 bases). The CDR3 extends over 15 amino acids. The germline CDR1 and CDR2 sequences are WSHSY and SAAADI. V lost 6 bases and J 5 bases, leaving 19 bases between the germline ends. The CDR3 protein is CASSPTGRGIETQYF. DNA for the CDR3: TGCGCCAGCAGCCCGACGGGACGGGGGATTGAGACCCAGTACTTC.

The genes are TRBV6-1 and TRBJ1-1; 9 nucleotides line up with TRBD1. The CDR3 runs 19 residues. Looked up from germline, CDR1 is MNHNS and CDR2 is SASEGT. V lost 4 bases and J lost 0; bases outside the gene matches: 15. The chain's CDR3 is CASSADPGQGGTMNTEAFF. In nucleotides, the CDR3 is TGTGCCAGCAGTGCCGACCCGGGACAGGGTGGGACTATGAACACTGAAGCTTTCTTT.

This clone showed up just a few times. V gene TRBV7-9 combines with J gene TRBJ2-2; TRBD1 agrees at 8 bases. V trimming: 5 bases; J trimming: 0 bases; junction bases outside the gene matches: 5. Looked up from germline, CDR1 is SEHNR and CDR2 is FQNEAQ (reference sequence). CDR3 length: 16 residues. This chain's CDR3 is CASSDRQGTNTGELFF. The CDR3 bases are TGTGCCAGCAGCGATCGACAGGGGACGAACACCGGGGAGCTGTTTTTT. The complete variable domain, with remaining parts taken from reference TRBV7-9 and TRBJ2-2, reads DTGVSQNPRHKITKRGQNVTFRCDPISEHNRLYWYRQTLGQGPEFLTYFQNEAQLEKSRLLSDRFSAERPKGSFSTLEIQRTEQGDSAMYLCASSDRQGTNTGELFFGEGSRLTVL.

V is TRBV10-1 and J is TRBJ2-1, with 11 bases fitting TRBD2. V gave up 6 bases and J gave up 8 bases; unmatched junction bases: 9. The CDR3 consists of 15 residues. Germline CDR1 reads WNHNN; CDR2 reads SYGVQD (reference sequence). Written as DNA, the CDR3 is TGCGCCAGCAGCCCTACTAGCGGGGGAGTCGATGAGCAGTTCTTC. Encoded protein: CASSPTSGGVDEQFF.

This chain uses TRBV5-1 with TRBJ2-2; D gene ambiguous. The length of the CDR3 is 13 residues. Deletions cut 4 bases from V and 0 bases from J, with 4 bases between. Germline lookup yields CDR1 SGHRS and CDR2 YFSETQ. CDR3 amino acids: CASSETNTGELFF. CDR3 DNA sequence: TGCGCCAGCAGCGAGACGAACACCGGGGAGCTGTTTTTT.

This chain connects TRBV29-1 to TRBJ2-2, with a possible D match to TRBD2 (6 bases). The CDR3 sequence is 14 residues long. Germline loops: CDR1 SQVTM, CDR2 ANQGSEA. V dropped 8 bases and J dropped 3 bases, with 16 bases sitting between them. CDR3 loop: CSTGGGWDTGELFF. The CDR3 nucleotides read TGCAGCACCGGGGGTGGGTGGGACACCGGGGAGCTGTTTTTT.

The V call is TRBV13, the J call TRBJ1-1, with D possibly being TRBD1 (6 bases). From germline, CDR1 is PRHDT and CDR2 FYEKMQ (reference sequence). The ends were cut back, 1 base at V and 4 bases at J, with 13 bases in the middle. The CDR3 is 15 amino acids. In nucleotides, the CDR3 is TGTGCCAGCAGCTTAGCCAGACAGGCGGTCACTGAAGCTTTCTTT. Encoded protein: CASSLARQAVTEAFF.

The chain is built from TRBV6-5 and TRBJ2-1; 10 positions agree with TRBD2. V was clipped by 0 bases and J by 8 bases; unmatched bases: 7. Germline lookup yields CDR1 MNHEY and CDR2 SVGAGI. There are 16 residues in the CDR3. The chain's CDR3 is CASSYSLAGASYEQFF. The CDR3 nucleotides are TGTGCCAGCAGTTACTCTCTAGCGGGGGCTTCGTATGAGCAGTTCTTC.

This clone was counted a few times. The CDR3 region is CASRSTVDPAREQYF. The CDR3, as DNA: TGTGCCAGCAGATCGACAGTGGACCCCGCGAGGGAGCAGTACTTC. The chain uses TRBV27 and TRBJ2-7, with D perhaps matching TRBD1 (5 bases). The CDR3 totals 15 residues. From germline, CDR1 is MNHEY and CDR2 SMNVEV (reference sequence). V was pared by 6 bases and J by 7 bases, with 22 bases between.